What follows are 9 T cell receptor beta chains derived from one specimen sequenced in a study of T cell responses to AZD1222 COVID-19 vaccine. Only in-frame clones appear in the TCRdb table, and some are missing; sequencing was by immunoSEQ multiplex PCR. The repertoire holds roughly 110,000 clones, with around 93% as singletons. Here the sequenced sample was peripheral blood, taken 28 days after the second AZD1222 dose. Receptors were obtained from an adult who received the AZD1222 COVID-19 vaccine.

This clone was detected a few times. The chain joins TRBV11-2 to TRBJ1-2; 10 nucleotides match TRBD1. The CDR3 runs to 16 residues. The germline CDR1 and CDR2 sequences are SGHAT and FQNNGV. Trimming at V came to 5 bases and at J to 6 bases, leaving 12 bases not matched to a gene. CDR3 in amino acids: CASSPRSRDRGDGYTF. Written as DNA, the CDR3 is TGTGCCAGCAGCCCACGGTCCCGGGACAGGGGTGATGGCTACACCTTC.

This chain connects TRBV27 to TRBJ1-5; TRBD1 matches at 10 bases. Germline CDR1 is MNHEY and CDR2 is SMNVEV (reference sequence). V lost 3 bases, J lost 7 bases, and 3 bases stayed unmatched. CDR3 length equals 14 residues. CDR3 sequence (DNA): TGTGCCAGCAGTTTTGGACAGGGGGGACAGCCCCAGCATTTT. This gives the protein CASSFGQGGQPQHF.

The chain employs TRBV4-1 and TRBJ2-2, with 7 bases fitting TRBD2. The CDR3 sequence is 16 residues long. V was clipped by 1 base and J by 4 bases; unmatched bases: 6. Germline CDR1 reads MGHRA; CDR2 reads YSYEKL. CDR3 coding DNA: TGCGCCAGCAGCCAAGGGGGGAGCGGGATCACCGGGGAGCTGTTTTTT. Protein sequence: CASSQGGSGITGELFF.

This chain links TRBV2 with TRBJ1-5; D call uncertain. This CDR3 is built from 13 residues. Germline values: CDR1 SNHLY, CDR2 FYNNEI. The germline V and J ends were trimmed by 1 base and 11 bases, with 12 bases remaining between them. The CDR3 nucleotides read TGTGCCAGCAGTGAAGGCACCGTAGGGACCCAGCATTTT. This encodes CASSEGTVGTQHF.

The chain has TRBV7-2 and TRBJ1-5; the match to TRBD1 covers 10 bases. The CDR3 runs to 17 residues. The germline V gene has CDR1 SGHTA and CDR2 FQGNSA. V gave up 5 bases and J gave up 4 bases; unmatched junction bases: 11. CDR3 sequence reads: CASSPKSGQGQNQPQHF. CDR3 in DNA: TGTGCCAGCAGCCCAAAATCGGGACAGGGGCAAAATCAGCCCCAGCATTTT.

This rearrangement joins TRBV6-5 to TRBJ1-1; TRBD1 might be the D (6 bases). Germline V CDR1 and CDR2: MNHEY, SVGAGI. This CDR3 contains 13 residues. Trimming stripped 2 bases from V and 4 bases from J, with 8 bases between. CDR3 loop: CASSYVRGTEAFF. CDR3 nucleotide sequence: TGTGCCAGCAGTTACGTCAGGGGCACTGAAGCTTTCTTT.

The genes are TRBV15 and TRBJ2-7; no clear D. V was trimmed by 2 bases and J by 6 bases, leaving 8 bases between them. From germline, CDR1 is LNHNV and CDR2 YYDKDF (reference sequence). This CDR3 is 12 amino acids long. The CDR3 DNA is TGTGCCACCAGCAGAAATCGCGGCGAGCAGTACTTC. Its translation: CATSRNRGEQYF.

The rearrangement uses TRBV19 and TRBJ1-6, with 8 nucleotides matching TRBD1. The junction had 4 bases not matched to a gene; V was cut back by 5 bases and J by 7 bases. The length of the CDR3 is 14 residues. Per the germline V gene, CDR1 is LNHDA and CDR2 is SQIVND (reference sequence). For the CDR3, the DNA is TGTGCCAGTAGTCTTAGACAGGGGAATTCACCCCTCCACTTT. Residues: CASSLRQGNSPLHF.

CDR3: CASSPQGFRSPLHF. CDR3 DNA sequence: TGTGCCAGCTCACCACAGGGTTTTAGATCACCCCTCCACTTT. The chain combines TRBV18 with TRBJ1-6; D is ambiguous. Trimming removed 1 base at V and 10 bases at J, with 11 bases between. CDR3 length: 14 amino acids. Germline CDR1 and CDR2: KGHSH and LQKENI.